The 8 T cell receptor beta chains below come from one sample, sequenced in a study of T cell repertoires in cytomegalovirus infection. TCRdb re-called the reads through MiXCR, storing one row per CDR3 protein. The repertoire holds about 500,000 distinct CDR3 sequences, with roughly a third as singletons. Antigens of these TCRs are unknown. The specimen comprised cultured PBMCs, sampled from culture after CMV antigen stimulation. The receptors shown here come from a human donor in good health (CMV status not recorded). Some clones in this sample may be carry-over from other donors' samples.

The V and J genes are TRBV27 and TRBJ1-2; TRBD1 is a possible D gene (6 bases). In germline, CDR1 is MNHEY, CDR2 SMNVEV (reference sequence). This CDR3 has 17 amino acids. The V end lost 5 bases, the J end lost 0 bases, and 19 bases lay between the germline ends. The CDR3, as DNA: TGTGCCAGCAGTCGGCGGACAGCGTGGTCCACTAACTATGGCTACACCTTC. Translated: CASSRRTAWSTNYGYTF.

The chain has TRBV5-6 and TRBJ2-3; 9 nucleotides agree with TRBD2. The ends lost 3 bases at V and 2 bases at J; junction bases unmatched: 7. The CDR3 spans 16 residues. Germline assignment: CDR1 SGHDT and CDR2 YYEEEE. CDR3 nucleotide sequence: TGTGCCAGCAGCTCGCCGGGACTAGCCGCCACAGATACGCAGTATTTT. Translating it yields CASSSPGLAATDTQYF.

This chain joins TRBV5-6 and TRBJ2-1, with 7 positions matching TRBD2. The CDR3 covers 17 residues. The V gene's germline CDR1 is SGHDT and CDR2 YYEEEE. The V segment lost 3 bases and the J segment 7 bases; nucleotides outside the gene matches: 16. The CDR3: CASSSLPQAGNGNEQFF. CDR3 DNA sequence: TGTGCCAGCAGCTCCTTGCCCCAAGCGGGAAACGGGAATGAGCAGTTCTTC.

This chain connects TRBV5-6 to TRBJ2-3; D might be TRBD1 (6 bases). Germline V CDR1 and CDR2: SGHDT, YYEEEE. The CDR3 has 14 residues. Trimming stripped 5 bases from V and 0 bases from J, with 10 bases between. The CDR3 reads CASRFGTSTDTQYF. The DNA of the CDR3 is TGTGCCAGCAGATTCGGGACAAGCACAGATACGCAGTATTTT.

This clonotype was counted between two and nine times. The chain joins TRBV28 to TRBJ2-1; D perhaps matches TRBD2 (5 bases). Germline CDR1 and CDR2: MDHEN and SYDVKM. This CDR3 is built from 11 residues. V lost 10 bases and J lost 7, with 11 bases in between. In DNA, the CDR3 is TGTGCCACCGGAACTAGGAATGAGCAGTTCTTC. It codes for CATGTRNEQFF. Full variable domain (rest looked up from reference TRBV28 and TRBJ2-1): DVKVTQSSRYLVKRTGEKVFLECVQDMDHENMFWYRQDPGLGLRLIYFSYDVKMKEKGDIPEGYSVSREKKERFSLILESASTNQTSMYLCATGTRNEQFFGPGTRLTVL.

V usage is TRBV12-3 or TRBV12-4 and J usage is TRBJ2-4; maybe TRBD2 (5 bases). The CDR3 contains 16 residues. V was shortened by 1 base and J by 5 bases, with 15 bases between the two germline ends. CDR3 in DNA: TGTGCCAGCAGTTTAGTTGACTACCCGTTCGAAAACATTCAGTACTTC. Translation: CASSLVDYPFENIQYF.

The V and J genes are TRBV2 and TRBJ2-3, with 7 bases matching TRBD2. The CDR3 length is 16 residues. The germline CDR1 and CDR2 sequences are SNHLY and FYNNEI. V was clipped by 3 bases and J by 6 bases; unmatched bases: 12. The CDR3 DNA sequence: TGTGCCAGCAGTGAGTCCGCGGGAGTGGGTCCGGATACGCAGTATTTT. Its protein product is CASSESAGVGPDTQYF.

This clonotype occurred many times. This rearrangement joins TRBV6-6 to TRBJ2-1, with D perhaps given as TRBD1 or TRBD2 (5 bases each). The V gene lost 0 bases and the J gene lost 2 bases, with 17 bases spanning the gap. The V gene's germline CDR1 is MNHNY and CDR2 SVGAGI (reference sequence). The CDR3 is 18 residues long. The CDR3, as DNA: TGTGCCAGCAGTTACTCACTCCGGGGCTATCAAGCCTACAATGAGCAGTTCTTC. Translating it yields CASSYSLRGYQAYNEQFF.